The subject of this entry is one T cell receptor beta chain. Its antigen is undetermined. Libraries were prepared by immunoSEQ multiplex PCR; TCRdb keeps only in-frame clonotypes and omits some of them. The sample gives about 100,000 clones, roughly 91% of which show up once; about 1.5% is in the top ten. The sample comes from a study of T cell responses to AZD1222 COVID-19 vaccine. Overall study: The study pooled second doses at about 4 or about 12 weeks.

The CDR3 spans 13 residues. Trimming cost V 7 bases and J 3 bases, with 13 bases left between them. The germline V gene encodes CDR1 SNHLY and CDR2 FYNNEI. Overall study findings and caveats: An increase in Spike-specific TCR breadth and depth was observed after two AZD1222 doses. Variant regions that are unmutated are reportedly the target of nearly half of spike-specific TCRs. The study sampled repertoires only after the peak T cell response.

The TCR comes from an adult in good health. The rearrangement joins TRBV2 to TRBJ2-7, with a tentative D call TRBD2 (5 bases). The input for sequencing was peripheral blood, taken on day 0 of AZD1222 vaccination. CDR3 region: CASTARGYYEQYF. CDR3 nucleotide sequence: TGTGCCAGCACCGCACGGGGTTACTACGAGCAGTACTTC. Based on the CDR3 plus reference TRBV2 and TRBJ2-7, the full variable domain is EPEVTQTPSHQVTQMGQEVILRCVPISNHLYFYWYRQILGQKVEFLVSFYNNEISEKSEIFDDQFSVERPDGSNFTLKIRSTKLEDSAMYFCASTARGYYEQYFGPGTRLTVT.